Below are 18 T cell receptor beta chains sequenced from a single sample in a study of shared clonotypes between healthy human individuals. Clones were read by immunoSEQ multiplex PCR, and TCRdb kept only the in-frame ones, dropping some. The table records around 2.5 million clones, roughly 93% of them present only once. Sequenced: naive CD4+ T cells from PBMCs. The subset denotes: CD45RA+ positively selected. The receptors here all came from a man younger than 30 in good health. Some clones in this sample may be carry-over from other donors' samples.

This sequence joins TRBV30 and TRBJ1-3; D is undetermined. Germline lookup yields CDR1 GTSNPN and CDR2 SVGIG (reference sequence). CDR3 length: 15 amino acids. V lost 0 bases to trimming and J lost 3 bases, with 12 bases between them. The CDR3 nucleotides are TGTGCCTGGAGTGTACTTTGGGGAGTTGGAAACACCATATATTTT. This translates into CAWSVLWGVGNTIYF.

Remarks on this clone: Other DNA sequences from this sample encode an identical CDR3 as well. The rearrangement joins TRBV2 to TRBJ1-5; 7 bases are a match to TRBD1. This CDR3 comprises 13 residues. The germline V gene has CDR1 SNHLY and CDR2 FYNNEI. Trimming at V came to 6 bases and at J to 1 base, leaving 0 bases not matched to a gene. The CDR3 bases are TGTGCCAGCAGGGGACAGAGCAATCAGCCCCAGCATTTT. Residues: CASRGQSNQPQHF.

The chain joins TRBV28 to TRBJ2-7; weak D call: TRBD1 (6 bases). The V and J ends lost 2 bases and 6 bases respectively, with 26 bases between them. CDR1 and CDR2 from the germline V gene are MDHEN and SYDVKM. CDR3 size: 18 residues. CDR3 bases: TGTGCCAGCAGTTTACCCCCCGTCACACAGGGTCCATTCCTCGAGCAGTACTTC. Translated, it gives CASSLPPVTQGPFLEQYF. The variable domain in full, with the rest retrieved from reference TRBV28 and TRBJ2-7, is DVKVTQSSRYLVKRTGEKVFLECVQDMDHENMFWYRQDPGLGLRLIYFSYDVKMKEKGDIPEGYSVSREKKERFSLILESASTNQTSMYLCASSLPPVTQGPFLEQYFGPGTRLTVT.

The chain links TRBV14 to TRBJ1-2, with D unresolved. The CDR3 extends over 14 amino acids. Germline V gene data show CDR1 as SGHDN and CDR2 as FVKESK. V was clipped by 1 base and J by 3 bases, with 9 bases between them. The CDR3 loop reads CASSQGGWYYGYTF. DNA of the CDR3: TGTGCCAGCAGCCAAGGTGGCTGGTACTATGGCTACACCTTC.

The CDR3 loop is CASSWDPGKALGAFF. The CDR3 DNA reads TGTGCCAGCAGCTGGGACCCAGGGAAGGCCCTTGGGGCTTTCTTT. The chain couples TRBV7-9 to TRBJ1-1, with TRBD1 as a possible D gene (5 bases). CDR3 length equals 15 residues. Germline assignment: CDR1 SEHNR and CDR2 FQNEAQ (reference sequence). V lost 4 bases and J 11 bases, leaving 23 bases between the germline ends. Variable domain in full (rest from reference TRBV7-9 and TRBJ1-1): DTGVSQNPRHKITKRGQNVTFRCDPISEHNRLYWYRQTLGQGPEFLTYFQNEAQLEKSRLLSDRFSAERPKGSFSTLEIQRTEQGDSAMYLCASSWDPGKALGAFFGQGTRLTVV.

CDR3 sequence reads: CAISDGTVSGNTIYF. DNA of the CDR3: TGTGCCATCAGTGACGGGACGGTCTCTGGAAACACCATATATTTT. The rearrangement uses TRBV10-3 and TRBJ1-3; TRBD1 is a possible D gene (5 bases). V shed 3 bases and J shed 0 bases, with 9 bases lying between them. The CDR3 runs to 15 residues. Germline assignment: CDR1 ENHRY and CDR2 SYGVKD.

J is TRBJ2-7 and V is TRBV19, with TRBD1 identical over 7 bases. Looked up from germline, CDR1 is LNHDA and CDR2 is SQIVND (reference sequence). Unmatched junction bases numbered 6, after V lost 5 bases and J lost 5 bases. The CDR3 length is 13 residues. The CDR3 DNA reads TGTGCCAGTAGTTCTACAGGGGTGAACGAGCAGTACTTC. It codes for CASSSTGVNEQYF.

V gene TRBV15 combines with J gene TRBJ1-2, with TRBD1 as a possible D gene (6 bases). CDR1 and CDR2 from the germline V gene are LNHNV and YYDKDF (reference sequence). CDR3 size: 17 residues. Trimming took 3 bases from V and 3 from J, leaving 20 bases between them. CDR3 in amino acids: CATSRQRWGQGDYGYTF. CDR3 bases: TGTGCCACCAGCAGGCAACGGTGGGGGCAGGGTGACTATGGCTACACCTTC.

The chain combines TRBV9 with TRBJ2-1, with D tentatively TRBD1 or TRBD2 (5 bases each). The length of the CDR3 is 13 residues. CDR1 is SGDLS and CDR2 is YYNGEE in the germline V gene. Trimming pared 2 bases from V and 7 bases from J, leaving 10 bases between. In DNA, the CDR3 is TGTGCCAGCAGCGTGGGACGGCCGAATGAGCAGTTCTTC. It yields the protein CASSVGRPNEQFF.

This clone was found a few times. The CDR3 sequence: CASSEGRMNYGYTF. CDR3 nucleotides: TGTGCCAGCAGTGAGGGACGGATGAACTATGGCTACACCTTC. The V call is TRBV2, the J call TRBJ1-2, with D maybe TRBD1 (5 bases). The CDR3 runs 14 residues. Trimming took off 3 bases at V and 2 bases at J, with 10 bases between the two ends. Germline CDR1 and CDR2: SNHLY and FYNNEI.

The chain employs TRBV7-2 and TRBJ2-4; TRBD2 matches 12 bases. The J segment lost 8 bases and the V segment lost 4 bases, leaving 9 bases of the junction unmatched. CDR1 and CDR2 from the germline V gene are SGHTA and FQGNSA. The CDR3 covers 16 residues. CDR3 bases: TGTGCCAGCAGCTCGATAAAGACTAGCGGGAGCGACATTCAGTACTTC. This encodes CASSSIKTSGSDIQYF.

CDR3 amino acids: CRGAYEQYF. DNA of the CDR3: TGCAGGGGGGCCTACGAGCAGTACTTC. V and J are TRBV29-1 and TRBJ2-5, with D possibly called TRBD1 or TRBD2 (5 bases each). The J call may be mistaken, given a closer DNA end match to TRBJ2-7. Germline assignment: CDR1 SQVTM and CDR2 ANQGSEA. The CDR3 is 9 residues long.

The chain is built from TRBV27 and TRBJ2-7; D is uncertain. The CDR3 is 15 residues long. Trimming cost V 4 bases and J 1 base, with 14 bases left between them. Germline CDR1 and CDR2: MNHEY and SMNVEV (reference sequence). CDR3 protein: CASSSVFRSSYEQYF. The DNA of the CDR3 is TGTGCCAGCAGTTCTGTCTTCCGGTCTTCCTACGAGCAGTACTTC.

For the CDR3, the DNA is TGTGCCAGCAGGAGCCCGGGACGAAGGGAGCAGTACTTC. Translation gives CASRSPGRREQYF. This rearrangement joins TRBV28 to TRBJ2-7, with D tentatively TRBD1 or TRBD2 (5 bases each). CDR3 length equals 13 residues. Germline CDR1 is MDHEN and CDR2 is SYDVKM. Trimming removed 6 bases from V and 7 bases from J, with 16 bases in between.

This chain links TRBV30 with TRBJ2-2, with unresolved D. There are 13 residues in the CDR3. Trimming left V 0 bases short and J 6 bases short, with 8 bases between. Germline-derived CDR1 and CDR2 are GTSNPN and SVGIG (reference sequence). For the CDR3, the DNA is TGTGCCTGGAGTGTATCTTTCTCCGGGGAGCTGTTTTTT. Translation gives CAWSVSFSGELFF.

The chain joins TRBV10-2 to TRBJ2-1; TRBD2 matches at 13 bases. Germline CDR1 is WSHSY and CDR2 is SAAADI. The CDR3 has 14 amino acids. The V gene end was trimmed by 2 bases and the J gene end by 10 bases; junction bases not matched to a gene: 2. The CDR3 is CASSEAGLAGEQFF. The CDR3 bases are TGCGCCAGCAGTGAGGCGGGACTAGCGGGAGAGCAGTTCTTC.

V is TRBV28 and J is TRBJ2-2; 8 positions agree with TRBD1. CDR1 is MDHEN and CDR2 is SYDVKM in the germline V gene. V shed 7 bases and J 4 bases; nucleotides not matched to a gene: 11. The CDR3 is 16 residues long. CDR3 in DNA: TGTGCCAGCATCACGACAGGGGTGCTACGCACCGGGGAGCTGTTTTTT. Translating it yields CASITTGVLRTGELFF.

The genes are TRBV2 and TRBJ2-7, with D uncertain. The CDR3 runs 14 residues. The V end lost 1 base, the J end lost 0 bases, and 7 bases lay between the germline ends. CDR1 SNHLY and CDR2 FYNNEI come from the germline V gene. The CDR3 DNA sequence: TGTGCCAGCAGTGAAGGGTCTCCCTCCTACGAGCAGTACTTC. Its translation is CASSEGSPSYEQYF.